This T cell receptor (beta chain) stems from a study of breast tumors, draining lymph nodes, adjacent tissues. Overall study results and limits: Tumor repertoires ranked between lymph nodes and nontumor tissue in diversity, with V and J gene preferences. Data fit most tumor T cells coming from lymph node, expanding in tumor.

Axillary draining lymph nodes of breast cancer patients supplied the node samples. TCRdb ran MiXCR on the multiplex PCR reads and lists one entry per CDR3 protein. The data show under 300,000 distinct CDR3 sequences, nearly 35% seen once. V lost 0 bases and J lost 0, with 8 bases in between. This CDR3 is 15 amino acids long. The germline gives CDR1 MGHDK, CDR2 SYGVNS. In the case of this clonotype: Its target is unknown.

This receptor was obtained from a female donor with breast cancer. Some clones in this sample may be carry-over from other donors' samples. The rearrangement links TRBV25-1 to TRBJ1-1; perhaps TRBD1 as D (5 bases). Sequenced input: axillary lymph node tissue. DNA for the CDR3: TGTGCCAGCAGTGAATATGGGGCCCTGAACACTGAAGCTTTCTTT. Its translation: CASSEYGALNTEAFF.